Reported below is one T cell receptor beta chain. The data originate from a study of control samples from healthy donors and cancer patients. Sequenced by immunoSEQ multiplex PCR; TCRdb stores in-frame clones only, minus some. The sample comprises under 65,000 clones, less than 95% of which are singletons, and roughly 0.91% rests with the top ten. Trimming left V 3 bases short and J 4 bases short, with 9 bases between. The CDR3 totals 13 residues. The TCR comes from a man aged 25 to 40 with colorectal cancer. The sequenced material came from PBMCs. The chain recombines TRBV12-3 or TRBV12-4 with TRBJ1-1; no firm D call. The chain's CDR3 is CASSFGGSTEAFF. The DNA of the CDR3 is TGTGCCAGCAGTTTCGGAGGGAGCACTGAAGCTTTCTTT.